Presented here are 20 T cell receptor beta chains from one specimen sequenced in a study of blood T cell repertoires in COVID-19. The assay was immunoSEQ multiplex PCR, and TCRdb's table has in-frame clones only and misses some. The profile shows some 380,000 clones, 87% of them singletons. The sample taken for sequencing was PBMCs or T cells enriched from blood (not recorded which). Receptor source: a man younger than 45 who had recovered from COVID-19.

The gene calls are TRBV14 and TRBJ1-3; D may be TRBD1 (5 bases). Germline V lookup: CDR1 SGHDN, CDR2 FVKESK. This CDR3 contains 16 residues. The V end lost 4 bases, the J end lost 0 bases, and 13 bases lay between the germline ends. This CDR3 is CASSLTALHSGNTIYF. In DNA form, the CDR3 reads TGTGCCAGCAGCCTGACAGCTCTCCACTCTGGAAACACCATATATTTT.

The chain links TRBV4-1 to TRBJ2-3, with TRBD1 matching 8 bases. The germline CDR1 and CDR2 sequences are MGHRA and YSYEKL. This CDR3 has 16 residues. V dropped 0 bases and J dropped 3; count of bases not matched to a gene: 5. Written as DNA, the CDR3 is TGCGCCAGCAGCCAAGAAGTCACAGGGGGGACAGATACGCAGTATTTT. It yields the protein CASSQEVTGGTDTQYF.

The rearrangement joins TRBV6-5 to TRBJ2-7; no reliable D call. Germline V lookup: CDR1 MNHEY, CDR2 SVGAGI. CDR3 length: 14 amino acids. V lost 5 bases and J 5 bases, leaving 16 bases between the germline ends. The CDR3 nucleotides are TGTGCCAGCAGTAAAAGACCCCCCGGAGACGAGCAGTACTTC. Its translation is CASSKRPPGDEQYF.

The chain combines TRBV9 with TRBJ1-3, with D hard to call. From germline, CDR1 is SGDLS and CDR2 YYNGEE. V dropped 4 bases and J dropped 0 bases, with 8 bases sitting between them. This CDR3 is built from 14 residues. CDR3 residues: CASSPSYSGNTIYF. The CDR3 nucleotides read TGTGCCAGCAGCCCCTCTTACTCTGGAAACACCATATATTTT.

The V call is TRBV2, the J call TRBJ1-2; D remains ambiguous. Trimming left V 1 base short and J 6 bases short, with 15 bases between. Per germline, CDR1 SNHLY and CDR2 FYNNEI. This CDR3 is built from 15 residues. The CDR3 DNA is TGTGCCAGCAGTGAAGTAAGCGTACCCGGGGATGGCTACACCTTC. It specifies CASSEVSVPGDGYTF.

The genes are TRBV5-1 and TRBJ2-1; D not certain. Germline assignment: CDR1 SGHRS and CDR2 YFSETQ. V was cut by 0 bases and J by 5 bases, with 6 bases left in between. This CDR3 spans 13 amino acids. The CDR3 nucleotides are TGCGCCAGCAGCTTGGCCCGTCACAATGAGCAGTTCTTC. It yields the protein CASSLARHNEQFF.

The chain uses TRBV7-9 and TRBJ1-1, with 7 nucleotides matching TRBD1. Germline V gene sequence: CDR1 SEHNR, CDR2 FQNEAQ (reference sequence). This CDR3 is 16 amino acids long. V lost 2 bases, J lost 6 bases, and 12 bases stayed unmatched. The CDR3 nucleotides read TGTGCCAGCAGCTTATCCACCGACAGGGAAGGCTCTGAAGCTTTCTTT. It translates to CASSLSTDREGSEAFF.

This chain connects TRBV29-1 to TRBJ1-1, with 7 bases matching TRBD1. Trimming took 6 bases from V and 4 from J; bases not matched to a gene: 8. Looked up from germline, CDR1 is SQVTM and CDR2 is ANQGSEA. The CDR3 has 13 residues. The CDR3 bases are TGCAGCGTCGGTGACAGGGTCGGCACTGAAGCTTTCTTT. It specifies CSVGDRVGTEAFF.

The chain links TRBV6-6 to TRBJ1-2, with TRBD1 matching 9 bases. The CDR3 consists of 16 residues. Per the germline V gene, CDR1 is MNHNY and CDR2 is SVGAGI (reference sequence). Trimming at V came to 2 bases and at J to 8 bases, leaving 12 bases not matched to a gene. The CDR3 bases are TGTGCCAGCAGTTACCCGGCGGACAGGGGCGTAGGGGGCTACACCTTC. It specifies CASSYPADRGVGGYTF.

There are a few counts of this clone. This sequence joins TRBV7-2 and TRBJ1-1; the match to TRBD1 covers 7 bases. There are 14 residues in the CDR3. The V segment lost 5 bases and the J segment 4 bases; nucleotides outside the gene matches: 7. CDR1 is SGHTA and CDR2 is FQGNSA in the germline V gene. CDR3 amino acids: CASSPTGVGTEAFF. The CDR3 DNA reads as TGTGCCAGCAGCCCCACAGGGGTCGGCACTGAAGCTTTCTTT.

In its sample, this clone was seen once. This rearrangement joins TRBV7-2 to TRBJ2-7; TRBD1 matches 8 bases. The CDR3 loop spans 15 amino acids. CDR1 and CDR2 from the germline V gene are SGHTA and FQGNSA. The J segment lost 4 bases and the V segment lost 5 bases, leaving 10 bases of the junction unmatched. Here the CDR3 reads CASSHRGTGTYEQYF. For the CDR3, the DNA is TGTGCCAGCAGCCACAGGGGGACAGGAACTTACGAGCAGTACTTC.

V is TRBV27 and J is TRBJ1-5; 7 bases agree with TRBD1. With 5 bases clipped from V and 6 bases from J, the junction kept 7 bases outside the gene matches. This CDR3 contains 14 residues. Germline-derived CDR1 and CDR2 are MNHEY and SMNVEV (reference sequence). The DNA of the CDR3 is TGTGCCAGCAGTAAGTGGCAGGGGGGTCAGCCCCAGCATTTT. This sequence encodes CASSKWQGGQPQHF.

V is TRBV21-1 and J is TRBJ2-5; TRBD2 is the table's D call and was not checked against the DNA. TRBV21-1 is a pseudogene segment. The CDR3 spans 15 residues. In DNA form, the CDR3 reads TGTGCCAGCAGCAAAGGGATAAAGGGGGAGGGGACCCAGTACTTC. Its protein is CASSKGIKGEGTQYF.

The genes are TRBV24-1 and TRBJ1-6; the D gene is possibly TRBD1 (6 bases). V was cut by 2 bases and J by 0 bases, with 16 bases left in between. The CDR3 is made up of 19 amino acids. Germline CDR1 and CDR2: KGHDR and SFDVKD. Written as DNA, the CDR3 is TGTGCCACCAGTGATTCAATCGGGACACTGAGCTCCTATAATTCACCCCTCCACTTT. Its translation: CATSDSIGTLSSYNSPLHF.

The chain carries TRBV12-3 or TRBV12-4 and TRBJ1-2; possible D gene TRBD1, 6 bases. Trimming took off 6 bases at V and 2 bases at J, with 10 bases between the two ends. CDR3 length: 13 residues. For the CDR3, the DNA is TGTGCCAGCAGACCCACAGGGAACTATGGCTACACCTTC. As protein: CASRPTGNYGYTF.

The chain recombines TRBV11-2 with TRBJ2-1; D is perhaps TRBD1 (8 bases). Trimming pared 5 bases from V and 4 bases from J, leaving 15 bases between. The CDR3 contains 15 residues. Germline CDR1 is SGHAT and CDR2 is FQNNGV. CDR3 coding DNA: TGTGCCAGCAGCCCAGGACAGGGACTATACAATGAGCAGTTCTTC. This codes for CASSPGQGLYNEQFF.

The J gene is TRBJ1-1, the V gene TRBV11-2; the match to TRBD1 covers 9 bases. V shed 3 bases, J shed 1 base, and the junction held 15 bases outside the gene matches. CDR3 length: 19 amino acids. The V gene's germline CDR1 is SGHAT and CDR2 FQNNGV. CDR3 amino acids: CASSLVEGQGRMKNTEAFF. The CDR3 DNA sequence: TGTGCCAGCAGCTTGGTGGAGGGACAGGGAAGAATGAAGAACACTGAAGCTTTCTTT.

The chain is built from TRBV3-1 (or the pseudogene TRBV3-2) and TRBJ2-3; 10 positions match TRBD2. Trimming at V came to 4 bases and at J to 1 base, leaving 2 bases not matched to a gene. The CDR3 contains 15 residues. The germline CDR1 and CDR2 sequences are LGHDT and YNNKEL (reference sequence). The CDR3 is CASSPLAGGTDTQYF. The CDR3 DNA sequence: TGTGCCAGCAGCCCTCTAGCGGGGGGCACAGATACGCAGTATTTT.

The rearrangement uses TRBV3-1 (or the pseudogene TRBV3-2) and TRBJ2-7; TRBD1 is a possible D gene (5 bases). CDR1 is LGHDT and CDR2 is YNNKEL in the germline V gene (reference sequence). The CDR3 spans 15 residues. Trimming took 0 bases from V and 5 from J, leaving 14 bases between them. CDR3 residues: CASSQEVQGIHEQYF. CDR3 coding DNA: TGTGCCAGCAGCCAAGAGGTGCAGGGTATCCACGAGCAGTACTTC.

J is TRBJ1-1 and V is TRBV5-1; D not certain. This CDR3 contains 17 residues. The V end was cut by 0 bases, the J end by 0 bases, with 15 bases between. From germline, CDR1 is SGHRS and CDR2 YFSETQ. Here the CDR3 DNA reads TGCGCCAGCAGCTTGGAGGGAGCGGGTTGGGTGAACACTGAAGCTTTCTTT. It yields the protein CASSLEGAGWVNTEAFF.